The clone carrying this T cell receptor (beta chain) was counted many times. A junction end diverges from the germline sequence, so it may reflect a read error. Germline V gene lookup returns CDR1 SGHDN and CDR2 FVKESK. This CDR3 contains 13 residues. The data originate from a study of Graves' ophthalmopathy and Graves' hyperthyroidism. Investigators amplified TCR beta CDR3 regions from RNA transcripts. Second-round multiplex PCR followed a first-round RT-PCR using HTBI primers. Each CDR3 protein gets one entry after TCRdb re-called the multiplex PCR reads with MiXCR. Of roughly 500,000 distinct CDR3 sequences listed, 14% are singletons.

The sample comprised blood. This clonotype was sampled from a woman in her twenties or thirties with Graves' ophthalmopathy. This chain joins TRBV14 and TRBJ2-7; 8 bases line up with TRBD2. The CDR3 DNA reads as TGTGCCGGCAGCCAAAGCGGGAGCGGCGAGCAGTACTTC. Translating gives CAGSQSGSGEQYF.